This T cell receptor beta chain was profiled in a study of graft-versus-host responses after intestinal transplantation. Clones were sequenced by immunoSEQ multiplex PCR, and TCRdb holds only the in-frame ones, with some missing. Here the sample spans 35,000 to 40,000 clones, roughly four fifths being singletons. Germline CDR1 and CDR2: MNHEY and SVGAGI. Trimming shortened V by 3 bases and J by 5 bases, and 14 bases separated the two germline ends. This CDR3 spans 15 amino acids. The sequence derives from a human patient who received an intestinal transplant, so some T cells may come from the graft donor. This chain uses TRBV6-5 with TRBJ2-1; D remains unclear. The specimen comprised PBMCs, sampled 1070 days after transplant. This CDR3 reads CASSYGLEGNNEQFF. The CDR3 coding sequence is TGTGCCAGCAGTTATGGGCTAGAAGGAAACAATGAGCAGTTCTTC.